This TCR beta chain was sequenced for a study of blood T cell repertoires in COVID-19. As for the study in general: Samples of COVID-19 (acute and convalescent) were obtained from the United States, Italy and Spain. PBMCs, B-cell-depleted T cells, or T cells provided the cDNA or gDNA that made up the material.

In the original processing: Counts of nucleated cells, estimated from reference gene primer amplification, were obtained. Libraries were prepared by immunoSEQ multiplex PCR; TCRdb keeps only in-frame clonotypes and omits some of them. That table gives V, J and clone size, and the DNA gave D and trimming. The repertoire consists of 100,000 or so clones, with approximately 75% occurring once and the leading ten covering approximately 15%. The sequence came from an elderly woman with acute or convalescent COVID-19. The sequenced sample consisted of peripheral blood.

As DNA, the CDR3 is TGTGCCACCAGTGATGCCGGGACTAGCTTTCCCCACGAGCAGTACTTC. Encoded protein: CATSDAGTSFPHEQYF. The chain uses TRBV24-1 and TRBJ2-7; 9 nucleotides align to TRBD2. The CDR3 spans 16 residues. V lost 3 bases to trimming and J lost 5 bases; unmatched junction nucleotides: 10. Germline V lookup: CDR1 KGHDR, CDR2 SFDVKD.